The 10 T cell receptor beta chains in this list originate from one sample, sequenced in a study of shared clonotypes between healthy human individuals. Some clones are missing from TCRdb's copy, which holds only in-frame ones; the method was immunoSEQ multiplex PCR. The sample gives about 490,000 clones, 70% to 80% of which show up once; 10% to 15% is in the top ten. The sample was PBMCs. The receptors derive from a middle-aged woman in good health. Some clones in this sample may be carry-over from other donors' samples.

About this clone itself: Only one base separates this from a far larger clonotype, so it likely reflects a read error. The CDR3 loop is CASSLGPEKFF. The CDR3 nucleotides read TGTGCCAGCAGCTTGGGCCCAGAGAAGTTCTTC. The chain has TRBV5-6 and TRBJ2-1; no clear D. Germline lookup yields CDR1 SGHDT and CDR2 YYEEEE. The CDR3 covers 11 residues. V lost 0 bases, J lost 14 bases, and 9 bases lay in between.

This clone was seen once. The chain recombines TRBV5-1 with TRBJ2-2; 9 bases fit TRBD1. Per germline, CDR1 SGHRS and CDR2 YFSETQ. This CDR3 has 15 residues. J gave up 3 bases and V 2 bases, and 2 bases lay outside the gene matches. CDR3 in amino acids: CASSLDRGYTGELFF. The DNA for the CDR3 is TGCGCCAGCAGCTTAGACAGGGGGTACACCGGGGAGCTGTTTTTT. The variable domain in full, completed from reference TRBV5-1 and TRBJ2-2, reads KAGVTQTPRYLIKTRGQQVTLSCSPISGHRSVSWYQQTPGQGLQFLFEYFSETQRNKGNFPGRFSGRQFSNSRSEMNVSTLELGDSALYLCASSLDRGYTGELFFGEGSRLTVL.

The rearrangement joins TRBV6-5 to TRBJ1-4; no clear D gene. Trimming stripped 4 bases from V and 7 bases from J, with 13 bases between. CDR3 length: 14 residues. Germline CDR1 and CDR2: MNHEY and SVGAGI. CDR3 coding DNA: TGTGCCAGCAGTTCCCCGGCGTCAGGTGAAAAACTGTTTTTT. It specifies CASSSPASGEKLFF.

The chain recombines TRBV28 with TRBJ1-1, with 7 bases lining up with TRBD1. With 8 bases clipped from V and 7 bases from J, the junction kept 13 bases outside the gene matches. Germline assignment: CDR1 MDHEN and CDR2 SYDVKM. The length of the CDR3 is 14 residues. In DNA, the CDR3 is TGTGCCAGCGGGTTATCCGGGACAGAAAATGAAGCTTTCTTT. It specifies CASGLSGTENEAFF.

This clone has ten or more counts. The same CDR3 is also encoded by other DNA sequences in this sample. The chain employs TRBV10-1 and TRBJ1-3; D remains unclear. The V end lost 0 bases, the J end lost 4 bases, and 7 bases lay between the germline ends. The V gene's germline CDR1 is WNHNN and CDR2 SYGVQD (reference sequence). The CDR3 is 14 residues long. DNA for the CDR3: TGCGCCAGCAGTGAGTCTGGGTCGGGAAACACCATATATTTT. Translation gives CASSESGSGNTIYF.

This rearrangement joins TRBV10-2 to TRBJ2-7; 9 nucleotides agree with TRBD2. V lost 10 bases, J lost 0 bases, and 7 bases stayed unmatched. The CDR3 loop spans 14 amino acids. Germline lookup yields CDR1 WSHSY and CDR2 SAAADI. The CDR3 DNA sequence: TGCGCCACCCGTTTTAGCGGGAGCTCCTACGAGCAGTACTTC. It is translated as CATRFSGSSYEQYF.

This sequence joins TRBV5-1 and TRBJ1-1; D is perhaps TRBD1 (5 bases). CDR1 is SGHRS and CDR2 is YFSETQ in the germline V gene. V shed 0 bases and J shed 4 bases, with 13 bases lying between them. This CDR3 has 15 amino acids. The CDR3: CASSLGVDGTTEAFF. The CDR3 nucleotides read TGCGCCAGCAGCTTGGGGGTGGATGGGACCACTGAAGCTTTCTTT.

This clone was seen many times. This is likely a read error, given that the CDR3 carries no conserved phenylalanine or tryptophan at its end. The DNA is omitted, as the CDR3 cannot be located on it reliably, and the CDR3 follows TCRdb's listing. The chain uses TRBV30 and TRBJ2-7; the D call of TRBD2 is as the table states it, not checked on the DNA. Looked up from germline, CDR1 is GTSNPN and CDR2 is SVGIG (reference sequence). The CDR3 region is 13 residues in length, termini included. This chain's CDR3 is CAWTTGRDNGLRI.

The CDR3 nucleotides are TGTGCCAGCAGCCGCTCCCCAGGGTACTCCTACGAGCAGTACTTC. The encoded protein is CASSRSPGYSYEQYF. V gene TRBV11-2 combines with J gene TRBJ2-7, with D possibly TRBD1 on 5 matching bases. The CDR3 loop spans 15 amino acids. Germline V gene sequence: CDR1 SGHAT, CDR2 FQNNGV. V was shortened by 5 bases and J by 0 bases, with 14 bases between the two germline ends.

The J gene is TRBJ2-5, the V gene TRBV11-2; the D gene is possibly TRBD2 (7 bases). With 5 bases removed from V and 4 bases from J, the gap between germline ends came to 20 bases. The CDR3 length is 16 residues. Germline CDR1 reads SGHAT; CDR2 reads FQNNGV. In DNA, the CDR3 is TGTGCCAGCAGCGTTAACGGGGCAGGGGAGGGAGAGACCCAGTACTTC. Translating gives CASSVNGAGEGETQYF. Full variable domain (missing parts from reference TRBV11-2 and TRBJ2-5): EAGVAQSPRYKIIEKRQSVAFWCNPISGHATLYWYQQILGQGPKLLIQFQNNGVVDDSQLPKDRFSAERLKGVDSTLKIQPAKLEDSAVYLCASSVNGAGEGETQYFGPGTRLLVL.